A selection of T cell receptor beta chains follows, all from one sample in a study of OX40 agonist ivuxolimab in advanced cancers. The protocol was immunoSEQ multiplex PCR, while the TCRdb copy is restricted to in-frame clones and leaves out a portion. Of approximately 82,000 clones in the sample, 75% to 90% were seen once. The material was CD4+ or CD8+ T cells sorted from blood, obtained in a trial of the OX40 agonist ivuxolimab. The receptors were gathered from an adult with an advanced solid tumor such as melanoma, head and neck, liver or kidney cancer. CDR3s include the opening cysteine and the closing phenylalanine or tryptophan. Fields, in order: V gene, J gene, clone size, D gene, CDR3 protein, CDR3 DNA. The D gene is left open where the match is weak. Only part of the rows carry a size: once, few, many, or a class if the clone is expanded.

TRBV5-5	TRBJ2-1	once	.	CASSLIGSQGNNEQFF	TGTGCCAGCAGCTTAATCGGGTCACAAGGGAACAATGAGCAGTTCTTC
TRBV4-3	TRBJ1-2	.	.	CASSQTLGAYGYTF	TGCGCCAGCAGCCAAACCTTAGGGGCCTATGGCTACACCTTC
TRBV6-6	TRBJ2-7	.	.	CASKSGPPRDYEQYF	TGTGCCAGCAAGTCGGGTCCCCCCCGAGACTACGAGCAGTACTTC
TRBV29-1	TRBJ2-5	.	.	CSVGQSRQETQYF	TGCAGCGTTGGACAGAGTCGGCAAGAGACCCAGTACTTC
TRBV5-4	TRBJ1-2	once	TRBD1	CASSWGDRGYGYTF	TGTGCCAGCAGCTGGGGCGACAGGGGGTATGGCTACACCTTC
TRBV30	TRBJ1-5	.	.	CAWSPGGGFSNQPQHF	TGTGCCTGGAGTCCGGGGGGAGGATTTAGCAATCAGCCCCAGCATTTT
TRBV27	TRBJ2-1	.	.	CASRDYNEQFF	TGTGCCAGCAGGGATTACAATGAGCAGTTCTTC
TRBV7-6	TRBJ1-4	.	.	CASSSTPTNEKLFF	TGTGCCAGCAGCTCGACACCAACTAATGAAAAACTGTTTTTT
TRBV6-5	TRBJ1-1	.	.	CASSRGGRRVTEAFF	TGTGCCAGCAGTCGTGGCGGACGGCGTGTTACTGAAGCTTTCTTT
TRBV5-1	TRBJ2-5	.	.	CASSLGGRQETQYF	TGCGCCAGCAGCTTGGGGGGGCGGCAAGAGACCCAGTACTTC
TRBV19	TRBJ1-5	few	.	CASSGGTFNQPQHF	TGTGCCAGTAGTGGAGGGACATTTAATCAGCCCCAGCATTTT
TRBV28	TRBJ1-4	.	.	CASSPGGATNEKLFF	TGTGCCAGCAGTCCCGGGGGGGCAACTAATGAAAAACTGTTTTTT
TRBV4-2	TRBJ1-5	.	TRBD1	CASSQTPGQGGDQPQHF	TGTGCCAGCAGCCAGACCCCTGGACAGGGTGGCGATCAGCCCCAGCATTTT
TRBV5-6	TRBJ1-2	.	.	CASSLAQKSYGYTF	TGTGCCAGCAGCTTGGCACAAAAGAGCTATGGCTACACCTTC
TRBV18	TRBJ2-7	.	.	CASSPIRAYEQYF	TGTGCCAGCTCACCAATCAGAGCCTACGAGCAGTACTTC
TRBV7-6	TRBJ2-2	.	TRBD2	CASRPTSVVNGELFF	TGTGCCAGCAGACCCACTAGCGTTGTGAACGGGGAGCTGTTTTTT
TRBV5-1	TRBJ2-1	.	TRBD2	CASSLELAGVNEQFF	TGCGCCAGCAGCTTGGAACTAGCGGGGGTTAATGAGCAGTTCTTC
TRBV5-1	TRBJ1-1	.	.	CASAPAGGMNTEAFF	TGCGCCAGCGCCCCCGCAGGCGGCATGAACACTGAAGCTTTCTTT
TRBV28	TRBJ1-1	.	TRBD1	CASRSGGWTEAFF	TGTGCCAGCAGATCAGGGGGCTGGACTGAAGCTTTCTTT
TRBV5-1	TRBJ2-3	.	TRBD1	CASSPGQGSATQYF	TGCGCCAGCAGCCCCGGACAGGGTAGTGCTACGCAGTATTTT
TRBV27	TRBJ2-1	.	.	CASSQSGARFPPNEQFF	TGTGCCAGCAGTCAATCCGGGGCCCGGTTCCCCCCGAATGAGCAGTTCTTC
TRBV18	TRBJ1-2	.	TRBD1	CASSPTTGNYGYTF	TGTGCCAGCTCACCAACGACAGGGAACTATGGCTACACCTTC
TRBV10-3	TRBJ1-2	.	.	CAISASDGGSGYTF	TGTGCCATCAGTGCGTCGGATGGGGGAAGTGGCTACACCTTC
TRBV7-9	TRBJ2-7	.	TRBD2	CASSFSGGDEQYF	TGTGCCAGCAGCTTTAGCGGGGGGGACGAGCAGTACTTC
TRBV27	TRBJ1-1	.	.	CASSSHLRGEAFF	TGTGCCAGCAGTTCCCACCTAAGGGGTGAAGCTTTCTTT
TRBV6-4	TRBJ2-3	.	TRBD2	CATPITSGRCATQYF	TGTGCCACCCCAATCACCAGCGGGAGATGTGCGACGCAGTATTTT
TRBV14	TRBJ2-3	.	.	CASSPILGADTQYF	TGTGCCAGCAGCCCGATACTCGGGGCAGATACGCAGTATTTT
TRBV18	TRBJ2-3	.	.	CASSPPLGTDTQYF	TGTGCCAGCTCACCACCGTTAGGGACCGATACGCAGTATTTT
TRBV2	TRBJ2-5	.	TRBD1	CASSPGDRGKTQYF	TGTGCCAGCAGCCCGGGGGACAGGGGAAAGACCCAGTACTTC
TRBV5-4	TRBJ1-2	.	TRBD1	CASSLVLLGLGQINYGYTF	TGTGCCAGCAGCTTGGTCCTTCTTGGATTGGGACAGATAAACTATGGCTACACCTTC
TRBV5-6	TRBJ1-4	.	TRBD1	CASSPPTDRVGEKLFF	TGTGCCAGCAGCCCCCCCACGGACAGGGTCGGCGAAAAACTGTTTTTT
TRBV20-1	TRBJ1-5	few	.	CRMAGREPQHF	TGCAGAATGGCAGGGAGAGAGCCCCAGCATTTT
TRBV19	TRBJ1-2	.	.	CASLGSAGGINGYTF	TGTGCCAGCCTTGGGTCAGCCGGGGGCATTAATGGCTACACCTTC
TRBV7-2	TRBJ2-1	.	TRBD2	CASSTKRGGNNEQFF	TGTGCCAGCAGCACCAAGCGGGGGGGAAACAATGAGCAGTTCTTC
TRBV7-9	TRBJ2-2	.	TRBD1	CASSLLTGGAGNTGELFF	TGTGCCAGCAGCTTATTGACAGGGGGCGCGGGGAACACCGGGGAGCTGTTTTTT
TRBV25-1	TRBJ2-2	.	.	CASSDLSSWASKGGELFF	TGTGCCAGCAGTGACCTCTCCTCTTGGGCCTCTAAGGGCGGGGAGCTGTTTTTT
TRBV30	TRBJ2-2	.	.	CACSRSWAPNTGELFF	TGTGCCTGCAGTCGCTCGTGGGCCCCGAACACCGGGGAGCTGTTTTTT
TRBV5-1	TRBJ2-1	few	.	CASSLELVGYNEQFF	TGCGCCAGCAGCTTGGAATTGGTAGGATACAATGAGCAGTTCTTC
TRBV25-1	TRBJ1-5	once	.	CASSELKAGQPQHF	TGTGCCAGCAGTGAATTAAAGGCCGGTCAGCCCCAGCATTTT
TRBV7-2	TRBJ2-4	.	.	CASSQETGAKAKNIQYF	TGTGCCAGCAGCCAAGAGACAGGCGCTAAGGCCAAAAACATTCAGTACTTC
TRBV10-1	TRBJ2-7	.	.	CASSESGTSVKQYF	TGCGCCAGCAGTGAGTCGGGGACGAGCGTCAAGCAGTACTTC
TRBV27	TRBJ2-5	.	.	CASGPLQETQYF	TGTGCCAGCGGACCGCTACAAGAGACCCAGTACTTC
TRBV5-1	TRBJ2-7	.	.	CASSARPGLTPSYEQYF	TGCGCCAGCAGCGCCAGGCCGGGTCTGACCCCCTCCTACGAGCAGTACTTC
TRBV10-2	TRBJ2-7	once	TRBD2	CASKKAGDSDEQYF	TGCGCCAGTAAAAAAGCGGGAGATTCCGACGAGCAGTACTTC
TRBV5-8	TRBJ2-7	.	.	CASSFQYYEQYF	TGTGCCAGCAGCTTCCAATACTACGAGCAGTACTTC
TRBV27	TRBJ1-5	.	TRBD1	CASSPDRRDQPQHF	TGTGCCAGCAGCCCGGACAGGCGGGACCAGCCCCAGCATTTT
TRBV5-1	TRBJ1-2	.	TRBD1	CASSLRWDRGTYGYTF	TGCGCCAGCAGCTTGCGTTGGGACAGGGGCACCTATGGCTACACCTTC
TRBV10-2	TRBJ1-2	.	.	CASSERNGYTF	TGCGCCAGCAGTGAAAGGAATGGCTACACCTTC
TRBV7-3	TRBJ2-1	.	.	CASSFGVGVNEQFF	TGTGCCAGCAGCTTTGGGGTAGGGGTCAATGAGCAGTTCTTC